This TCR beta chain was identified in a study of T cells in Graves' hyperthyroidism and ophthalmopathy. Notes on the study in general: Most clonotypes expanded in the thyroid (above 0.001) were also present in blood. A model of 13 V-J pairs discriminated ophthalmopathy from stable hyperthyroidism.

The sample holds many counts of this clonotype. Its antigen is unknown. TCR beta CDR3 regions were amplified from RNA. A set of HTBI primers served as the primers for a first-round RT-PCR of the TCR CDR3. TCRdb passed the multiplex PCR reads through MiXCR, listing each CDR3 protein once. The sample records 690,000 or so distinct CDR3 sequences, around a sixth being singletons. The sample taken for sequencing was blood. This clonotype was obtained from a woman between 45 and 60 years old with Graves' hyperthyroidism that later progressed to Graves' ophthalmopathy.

The CDR3 region has the DNA TGCGCCAGCAGCTTGGAAGGGGGCTACTATTACGAGCAGTACTTC. Translating it yields CASSLEGGYYYEQYF. The V and J genes are TRBV5-1 and TRBJ2-7; 7 bases line up with TRBD1. Germline CDR1 is SGHRS and CDR2 is YFSETQ. The junction had 7 bases not matched to a gene; V was cut back by 0 bases and J by 4 bases. This CDR3 has 15 amino acids.